A single sample gave rise to the 6 T cell receptor beta chains below, sequenced in a study of Ad26.COV2.S vaccination and SARS-CoV-2 variants. Treatment in this sample: roughly 19 received Ad26.COV2.S at low or high dose, single or two shots; about 5 received placebo; per-sample allocation not given. Specimens were obtained on day 63 following the first vaccine or placebo injection. Sequencing was performed with immunoSEQ multiplex PCR; in TCRdb, only in-frame clones are kept and a portion is missing. Found here are roughly 390,000 clones, 88% of them singletons; the top ten hold 3.5%. Here the sequenced sample was peripheral blood, taken in a trial of Ad26.COV2.S vaccine versus placebo. Every receptor here comes from a person aged 18 to 59 who received the Ad26.COV2.S COVID-19 vaccine or a placebo.

This chain connects TRBV7-6 to TRBJ2-7, with D uncertain. V was shortened by 1 base and J by 6 bases, with 10 bases between the two germline ends. Germline CDR1 reads SGHVS; CDR2 reads FNYEAQ. This CDR3 has 13 residues. In DNA form, the CDR3 reads TGTGCCAGCAGCTTAGAACGGCTTGGCGAGCAGTACTTC. Translation gives CASSLERLGEQYF.

The chain carries TRBV23-1 and TRBJ1-6; the match to TRBD1 covers 8 bases. TRBV23-1 is labeled an ORF, and its function is uncertain. This CDR3 is 19 amino acids long. The ends lost 8 bases at V and 0 bases at J; junction bases unmatched: 15. CDR3 in amino acids: CASPWDRSLKSSYNSPLHF. CDR3 coding DNA: TGCGCCAGCCCCTGGGACAGGTCCCTCAAGAGCTCCTATAATTCACCCCTCCACTTT.

The chain employs TRBV6-5 and TRBJ1-2; a possible D gene is TRBD1 (6 bases). The CDR3 sequence is 13 residues long. Germline loops: CDR1 MNHEY, CDR2 SVGAGI. V was pared by 5 bases and J by 7 bases, with 14 bases between. The chain's CDR3 is CASSQQGALGYTF. In DNA form, the CDR3 reads TGTGCCAGCAGTCAACAGGGTGCTCTTGGCTACACCTTC.

This clone has only a few counts. At one of its ends the junction is not consistent with the germline gene, which may arise from a read error. The J gene is TRBJ1-2, the V gene TRBV12-3 or TRBV12-4; D call uncertain. CDR3 size: 11 residues. The CDR3 DNA sequence: TGTGCCAGCAGACAGTACACTCAGTGCTTCTTC. Translated, it gives CASRQYTQCFF.

J is TRBJ2-3 and V is TRBV5-1; 10 bases match TRBD2. CDR1 is SGHRS and CDR2 is YFSETQ in the germline V gene. The V gene end was trimmed by 4 bases and the J gene end by 10 bases; junction bases not matched to a gene: 15. There are 16 residues in the CDR3. CDR3 in amino acids: CASSPVASGGPLAQYF. Written as DNA, the CDR3 is TGCGCCAGCAGCCCGGTGGCTAGCGGGGGCCCGTTGGCGCAGTATTTT.

The rearrangement uses TRBV5-4 and TRBJ2-7, with D unresolved. Trimming left V 4 bases short and J 2 bases short, with 13 bases between. Germline V gives CDR1 SGHNT, CDR2 YYREEE (reference sequence). The CDR3 has 14 amino acids. The CDR3 here is CASSQTETTYEQYF. CDR3 DNA: TGTGCCAGCAGCCAGACCGAGACAACCTACGAGCAGTACTTC.